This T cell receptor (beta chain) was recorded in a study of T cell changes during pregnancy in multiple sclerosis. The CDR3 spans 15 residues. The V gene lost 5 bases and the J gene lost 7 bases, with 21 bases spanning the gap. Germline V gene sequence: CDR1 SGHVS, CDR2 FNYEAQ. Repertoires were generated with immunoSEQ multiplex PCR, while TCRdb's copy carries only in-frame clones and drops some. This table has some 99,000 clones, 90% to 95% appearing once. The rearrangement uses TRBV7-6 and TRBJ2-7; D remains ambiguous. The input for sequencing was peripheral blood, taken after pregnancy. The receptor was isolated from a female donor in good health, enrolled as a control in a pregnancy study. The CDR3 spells CASSAATGYFQEQYF. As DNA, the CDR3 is TGTGCCAGCAGCGCGGCGACGGGTTATTTCCAGGAGCAGTACTTC.